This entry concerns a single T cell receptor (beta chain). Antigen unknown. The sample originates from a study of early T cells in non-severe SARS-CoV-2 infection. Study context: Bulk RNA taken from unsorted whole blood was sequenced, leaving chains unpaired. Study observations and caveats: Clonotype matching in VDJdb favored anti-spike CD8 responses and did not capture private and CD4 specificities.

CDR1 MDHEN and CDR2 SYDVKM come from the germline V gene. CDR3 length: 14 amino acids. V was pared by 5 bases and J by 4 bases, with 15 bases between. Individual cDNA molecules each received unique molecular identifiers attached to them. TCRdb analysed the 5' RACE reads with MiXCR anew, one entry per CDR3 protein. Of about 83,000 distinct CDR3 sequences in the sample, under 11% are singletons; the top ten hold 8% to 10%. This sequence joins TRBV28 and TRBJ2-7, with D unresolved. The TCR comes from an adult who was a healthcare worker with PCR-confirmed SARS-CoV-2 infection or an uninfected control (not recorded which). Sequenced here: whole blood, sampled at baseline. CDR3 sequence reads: CASSMGRRYYEQYF. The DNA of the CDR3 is TGTGCCAGCAGTATGGGCCGACGGTATTACGAGCAGTACTTC.